This T cell receptor beta chain was recorded in a study of glioma-infiltrating T cells after dendritic cell vaccination. Study summary: Patients received autologous tumor lysate-pulsed dendritic cell vaccination between 2003 and 2012.

To note about this clone: The antigen remains unidentified.

Trimming removed 4 bases at V and 0 bases at J, with 17 bases between. The V gene's germline CDR1 is SGHRS and CDR2 YFSETQ. This CDR3 has 17 amino acids. The data were produced by immunoSEQ multiplex PCR, yet TCRdb's version contains in-frame clones alone and is incomplete. This sample has about 64,000 clones; 75% to 90% occur once, and the top ten carry 7% to 10%. Study-wide results and caveats: Higher TCR clonality did not directly relate to longer survival. Higher pretreatment TIL content predicted longer progression-free time and survival.

The receptor comes from a human donor with glioblastoma. The genes are TRBV5-1 and TRBJ1-3; a possible D gene is TRBD1 (6 bases). This specimen was blood, taken before dendritic cell vaccination. The CDR3, as DNA: TGCGCCAGCAGCCTTTTGGGGGGGGGCGACTCTGGAAACACCATATATTTT. The encoded protein is CASSLLGGGDSGNTIYF.